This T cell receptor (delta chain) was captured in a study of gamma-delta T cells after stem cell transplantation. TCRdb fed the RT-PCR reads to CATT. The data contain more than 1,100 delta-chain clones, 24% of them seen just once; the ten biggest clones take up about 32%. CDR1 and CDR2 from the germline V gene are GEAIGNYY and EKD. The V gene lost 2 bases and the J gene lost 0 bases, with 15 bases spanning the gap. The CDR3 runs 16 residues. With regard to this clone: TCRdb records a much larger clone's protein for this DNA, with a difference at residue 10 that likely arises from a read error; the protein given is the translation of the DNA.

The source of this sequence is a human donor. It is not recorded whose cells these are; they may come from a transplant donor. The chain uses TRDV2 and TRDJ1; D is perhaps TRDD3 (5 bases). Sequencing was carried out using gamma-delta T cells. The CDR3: CACDSIGGLHTDKLIF. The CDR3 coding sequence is TGTGCCTGTGACAGTATCGGGGGTTTGCACACCGATAAACTCATCTTT.